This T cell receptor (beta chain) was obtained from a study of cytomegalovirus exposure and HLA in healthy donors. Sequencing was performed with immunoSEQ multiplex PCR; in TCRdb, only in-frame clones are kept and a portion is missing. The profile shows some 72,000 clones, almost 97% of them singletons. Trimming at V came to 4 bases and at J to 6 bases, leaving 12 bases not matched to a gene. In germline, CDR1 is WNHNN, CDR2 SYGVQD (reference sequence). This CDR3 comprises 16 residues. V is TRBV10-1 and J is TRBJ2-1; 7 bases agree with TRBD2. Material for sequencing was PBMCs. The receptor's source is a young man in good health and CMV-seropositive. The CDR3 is CASSGKGTTNPNEQFF. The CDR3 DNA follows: TGCGCCAGCAGTGGAAAAGGGACTACAAACCCCAATGAGCAGTTCTTC.